Included here is one T cell receptor (beta chain) sequence, with context. Its antigen is still unknown. The approximately 130-subject validation cohort, separate from the approximately 670-subject first cohort, included the donors. With 4 bases removed from V and 9 bases from J, the gap between germline ends came to 10 bases. Germline V gene lookup returns CDR1 MGHRA and CDR2 YSYEKL. This CDR3 has 12 amino acids. TCRdb's copy holds only in-frame clones and misses some; the assay was immunoSEQ multiplex PCR. This sample carries about 160,000 clones, about 89% of them seen once, and the ten largest clones take more than 2.5%. The source of the sample is a study of cytomegalovirus exposure and HLA in healthy donors. Study-level results: Both high specificity and high sensitivity reportedly marked the classifier's diagnosis of cytomegalovirus status. A few chains linked to CMV were shown in vitro to be specific for CMV antigens. The study labeled 164 TCR beta chains cytomegalovirus-associated.

Sequenced: PBMCs. The source is a woman under 30 in good health and CMV-seropositive. This sequence joins TRBV4-1 and TRBJ2-1; D unclear. The CDR3 spells CASSLERSEQFF. In DNA, the CDR3 is TGCGCCAGCAGCCTGGAGAGGAGTGAGCAGTTCTTC.